The 9 T cell receptor beta chains listed next were all sequenced from one sample in a study of shared clonotypes between healthy human individuals. Some clones are missing from TCRdb's copy, which holds only in-frame ones; the method was immunoSEQ multiplex PCR. The sample shows roughly 570,000 clones, 95% to 98% of them seen only once. CD45RO-negative, CCR7-positively selected cells formed the naive CD8 fraction, excluding terminally differentiated effector memory CD45RA+ cells. The sequenced material came from naive CD8+ T cells sorted from blood. These receptors were obtained from a young man in good health.

Only one count was recorded for this clone. The rearrangement uses TRBV11-2 and TRBJ2-2, with 14 bases aligning to TRBD2. V lost 5 bases and J lost 5; bases outside the gene matches: 1. Germline CDR1 and CDR2: SGHAT and FQNNGV. The CDR3 is 15 amino acids. The CDR3, as DNA: TGTGCCAGCAGCCGGACTAGCGGGAGGACCGGGGAGCTGTTTTTT. Protein sequence: CASSRTSGRTGELFF.

The CDR3 spells CSVEDYYEQYF. DNA for the CDR3: TGCAGCGTTGAAGATTACTACGAGCAGTACTTC. This rearrangement joins TRBV29-1 to TRBJ2-7; D is uncertain. CDR3 length: 11 residues. CDR1 and CDR2 (germline): SQVTM, ANQGSEA. Trimming took off 0 bases at V and 3 bases at J, with 3 bases between the two ends.

V usage is TRBV15 and J usage is TRBJ2-1; perhaps D is TRBD1 or TRBD2 (5 bases each). Looked up from germline, CDR1 is LNHNV and CDR2 is YYDKDF (reference sequence). The CDR3 totals 15 residues. Trimming stripped 1 base from V and 7 bases from J, with 14 bases between. CDR3 in DNA: TGTGCCACCAGCAGAGCCCGGGGCAGTAGTAATGAGCAGTTCTTC. This sequence encodes CATSRARGSSNEQFF.

The gene calls are TRBV25-1 and TRBJ1-2, with D perhaps TRBD1 (6 bases). The CDR3 loop spans 15 amino acids. Germline V lookup: CDR1 MGHDK, CDR2 SYGVNS. Trimming took off 5 bases at V and 2 bases at J, with 15 bases between the two ends. CDR3 protein: CASSFQGPVNYGYTF. CDR3 sequence (DNA): TGTGCCAGCAGTTTTCAGGGGCCCGTAAACTATGGCTACACCTTC.

The V call is TRBV5-5, the J call TRBJ1-1, with a weak D call TRBD1 (5 bases). This CDR3 comprises 14 residues. Germline V gene lookup returns CDR1 SGHKS and CDR2 YYEKEE (reference sequence). Deletions cut 4 bases from V and 8 bases from J, with 18 bases between. The DNA of the CDR3 is TGTGCCAGCAGCCCCGGGACTGGTAGGATCGAAGCTTTCTTT. Amino acid sequence: CASSPGTGRIEAFF.

The CDR3 bases are TGCGCCAGCAGCCAACCCACCGATAGCAATCAGCCCCAGCATTTT. It is translated as CASSQPTDSNQPQHF. The J gene is TRBJ1-5, the V gene TRBV4-1; no definite D call. The CDR3 length is 15 residues. Germline V lookup: CDR1 MGHRA, CDR2 YSYEKL. The V gene lost 2 bases and the J gene lost 0 bases, with 8 bases spanning the gap.

CDR3: CASSETGHSTDTQYF. CDR3 DNA sequence: TGTGCCAGCAGCGAGACAGGGCACAGCACAGATACGCAGTATTTT. The gene calls are TRBV9 and TRBJ2-3, with TRBD1 identical over 7 bases. There are 15 residues in the CDR3. With 3 bases clipped from V and 0 bases from J, the junction kept 4 bases outside the gene matches. In germline, CDR1 is SGDLS, CDR2 YYNGEE. The full variable domain, its missing parts supplied by reference TRBV9 and TRBJ2-3, is DSGVTQTPKHLITATGQRVTLRCSPRSGDLSVYWYQQSLDQGLQFLIQYYNGEERAKGNILERFSAQQFPDLHSELNLSSLELGDSALYFCASSETGHSTDTQYFGPGTRLTVL.

Only one count was recorded for this clone. V gene TRBV7-9 combines with J gene TRBJ1-5; 7 bases match TRBD1. From germline, CDR1 is SEHNR and CDR2 FQNEAQ (reference sequence). This CDR3 has 15 amino acids. The ends lost 5 bases at V and 2 bases at J; junction bases unmatched: 6. The CDR3 loop reads CASSPTGYGNQPQHF. CDR3 coding DNA: TGTGCCAGCAGCCCGACAGGGTATGGCAATCAGCCCCAGCATTTT.

This chain uses TRBV7-9 with TRBJ1-1; no firm D call. Trimming stripped 5 bases from V and 5 bases from J, with 15 bases between. The germline gives CDR1 SEHNR, CDR2 FQNEAQ (reference sequence). This CDR3 contains 14 residues. CDR3 region: CASSPSVLGTEAFF. The CDR3 coding sequence is TGTGCCAGCAGCCCAAGTGTCCTAGGGACTGAAGCTTTCTTT.